One sample yielded the 9 T cell receptor beta chains listed below, sequenced in a study of blood T cells in healthy people across ages. A sample-barcoded 5' primer and a J-beta primer mix were used in a second PCR of roughly 6 to 11 cycles. TCRdb recomputed calls from the 5' RACE reads with MiXCR, one row per CDR3 protein. The sample shows approximately 1.5 million distinct CDR3 sequences, about 45% of them seen only once. Material: blood. The receptors here all came from a woman aged 18-30 years in good health.

The J gene is TRBJ2-3, the V gene TRBV6-5; D gene uncertain. Germline values: CDR1 MNHEY, CDR2 SVGAGI. The CDR3 has 13 amino acids. V was cut by 5 bases and J by 2 bases, with 8 bases left in between. CDR3 in amino acids: CASSKRLTDTQYF. The CDR3 nucleotides read TGTGCCAGCAGTAAGAGACTCACAGATACGCAGTATTTT.

This clonotype has just a few counts. V usage is TRBV13 and J usage is TRBJ1-6; tentatively, D is TRBD1 (5 bases). The V gene's germline CDR1 is PRHDT and CDR2 FYEKMQ (reference sequence). CDR3 size: 16 residues. Trimming shortened V by 5 bases and J by 0 bases, and 11 bases separated the two germline ends. In nucleotides, the CDR3 is TGTGCCAGCAGCCACAGGCGCAGCTCCTATAATTCACCCCTCCACTTT. It encodes CASSHRRSSYNSPLHF.

The rearrangement links TRBV28 to TRBJ2-1, with a tentative D call TRBD2 (6 bases). The CDR3 is 15 amino acids. V was cut by 4 bases and J by 5 bases, with 15 bases left in between. The germline CDR1 and CDR2 sequences are MDHEN and SYDVKM. CDR3 sequence (DNA): TGTGCCAGCAGTTGTTTCTCGGGAGCGAACAATGAGCAGTTCTTC. As protein: CASSCFSGANNEQFF.

The V gene is TRBV28, the J gene TRBJ1-5; tentative D call: TRBD1 (5 bases). The V end lost 3 bases, the J end lost 6 bases, and 18 bases lay between the germline ends. CDR1 and CDR2 (germline): MDHEN, SYDVKM. The CDR3 extends over 16 amino acids. The DNA for the CDR3 is TGTGCCAGCAGTTTTGGGGGACGAACCCGAGGTCAGCCCCAGCATTTT. Its translation is CASSFGGRTRGQPQHF.

This clonotype was recorded a few times. V gene TRBV7-8 combines with J gene TRBJ1-1; TRBD1 matches at 7 bases. The length of the CDR3 is 13 residues. V shed 5 bases and J 3 bases; nucleotides not matched to a gene: 3. From germline, CDR1 is SGHVS and CDR2 FQNEAQ. The CDR3 DNA follows: TGTGCCAGCAGCGACAGGGTTGACACTGAAGCTTTCTTT. It codes for CASSDRVDTEAFF.

This clonotype was counted once. One end of the junction varies from germline; a read error may be responsible. The V call is TRBV10-3, the J call TRBJ2-4; TRBD2 agrees at 10 bases. The end of the DNA fits TRBJ2-7 better, so the J call may be wrong. CDR3 size: 14 residues. CDR1 is ENHRY and CDR2 is SYGVKD in the germline V gene. CDR3 sequence reads: CTIRAGLAVYEQYF. The CDR3 nucleotides are TGTACCATCAGAGCCGGACTAGCGGTCTACGAGCAGTACTTC.

The chain recombines TRBV20-1 with TRBJ2-1, with D possibly TRBD2 on 5 matching bases. From germline, CDR1 is DFQATT and CDR2 SNEGSKA (reference sequence). With 6 bases removed from V and 2 bases from J, the gap between germline ends came to 17 bases. The CDR3 consists of 15 residues. The CDR3 region is CSAREMTNPYNEQFF. CDR3 nucleotide sequence: TGCAGTGCGCGAGAAATGACTAACCCCTACAATGAGCAGTTCTTC.

The chain combines TRBV24-1 with TRBJ2-3; D is possibly TRBD1 (5 bases). The CDR3 covers 15 residues. Trimming shortened V by 2 bases and J by 2 bases, and 10 bases separated the two germline ends. Germline assignment: CDR1 KGHDR and CDR2 SFDVKD. This CDR3 is CATSDSQGYTDTQYF. For the CDR3, the DNA is TGTGCCACCAGTGATTCTCAGGGTTACACAGATACGCAGTATTTT.

This clonotype was counted a few times. This chain uses TRBV6-5 with TRBJ2-1, with D uncertain. Deletions cut 5 bases from V and 2 bases from J, with 13 bases between. The germline gives CDR1 MNHEY, CDR2 SVGAGI. This CDR3 spans 15 amino acids. CDR3 region: CASSTHTKTYNEQFF. In DNA, the CDR3 is TGTGCCAGCAGTACTCATACGAAAACCTACAATGAGCAGTTCTTC.